This T cell receptor beta chain derives from a study of blood T cell repertoires in COVID-19. Study-wide background: COVID-19 samples from acute and convalescent phases originated in the United States, Italy and Spain. Sample material is recorded as cDNA or gDNA derived from T cells, B-cell-depleted T cells, or PBMCs.

The V and J ends lost 0 bases and 5 bases, in that order; junction bases with no gene match: 6. The CDR3 extends over 16 amino acids. CDR1 ENHRY and CDR2 SYGVKD come from the germline V gene. In the authors' methods: Scientists estimated how many nucleated cells there were by amplifying reference gene primers. Using immunoSEQ multiplex PCR, the repertoire was profiled, and TCRdb retains in-frame clones only, with some absent. The DNA was the basis for D and trimming; V, J and clone size are from that table. The top ten clones hold roughly 2% of a sample with more than 95,000 clones, approximately 90% of them seen once.

The sample taken for sequencing was peripheral blood. The receptor was derived from a human donor with active COVID-19. The donor label of this sample is uncertain. V is TRBV10-3 and J is TRBJ1-2; TRBD1 matches at 10 bases. This chain's CDR3 is CAISESGQGVDYGYTF. CDR3 coding DNA: TGTGCCATCAGTGAGTCCGGACAGGGGGTGGATTATGGCTACACCTTC.